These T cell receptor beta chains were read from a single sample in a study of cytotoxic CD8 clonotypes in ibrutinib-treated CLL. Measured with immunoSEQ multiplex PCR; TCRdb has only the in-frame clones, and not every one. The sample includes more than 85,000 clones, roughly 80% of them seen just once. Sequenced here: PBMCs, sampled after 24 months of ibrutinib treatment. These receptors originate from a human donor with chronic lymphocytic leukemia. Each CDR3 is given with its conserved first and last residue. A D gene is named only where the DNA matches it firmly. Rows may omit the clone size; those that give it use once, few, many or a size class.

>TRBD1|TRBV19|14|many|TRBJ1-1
TGTGCCAGTGGCCACAGGGGGCGCAGCACTGAAGCTTTCTTT
CASGHRGRSTEAFF
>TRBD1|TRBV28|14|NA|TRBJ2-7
TGTGCCAGCAGACCGACAGGGGGCGGCGACGAGCAGTACTTC
CASRPTGGGDEQYF
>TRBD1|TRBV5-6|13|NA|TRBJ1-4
TGTGCCAGCAGCGGGACAGGGGTTGAAAAACTGTTTTTT
CASSGTGVEKLFF
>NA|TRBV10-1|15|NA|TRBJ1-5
TGCGCCAGCATTTGCCGGGATTCTGGTGATCAGCCCCAGCATTTT
CASICRDSGDQPQHF
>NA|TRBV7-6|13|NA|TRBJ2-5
TGTGCCAGCAGCAGACAGTTACAAGAGACCCAGTACTTC
CASSRQLQETQYF
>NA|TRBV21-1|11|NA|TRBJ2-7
TGTGCCAGCAGTCCAGCAGTCGAGCAGTACTTC
CASSPAVEQYF
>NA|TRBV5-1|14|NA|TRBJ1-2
TGCGCCAGCAGCTTGGATATAGGGAACTATGGCTACACCTTC
CASSLDIGNYGYTF
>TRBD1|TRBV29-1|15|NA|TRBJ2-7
TGCAGCGTTGTATATCCTGGACAGGGAACCTACGAGCAGTACTTC
CSVVYPGQGTYEQYF
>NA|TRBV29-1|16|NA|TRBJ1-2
TGCAGCGTTGAAGATCGAAAAGGACCAGCTAACTATGGCTACACCTTC
CSVEDRKGPANYGYTF
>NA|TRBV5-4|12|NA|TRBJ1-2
TGTGCCAGCAGCTGGGACGGTAATGGCTACACCTTC
CASSWDGNGYTF
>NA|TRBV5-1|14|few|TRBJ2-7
TGCGCCAGCAGCCTGGGGTCAGGCAGGAACGAGCAGTACTTC
CASSLGSGRNEQYF
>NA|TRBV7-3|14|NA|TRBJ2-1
TGTGCCAGCAGCTTGTTCGGAGGGGGAGATGAGCAGTTCTTC
CASSLFGGGDEQFF
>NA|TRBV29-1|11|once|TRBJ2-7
TGCAGCGTTGCGGATGGGTACGAGCAGTACTTC
CSVADGYEQYF
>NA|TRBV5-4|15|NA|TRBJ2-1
TGTGCCAGCAGCTTGAGGCTAGCCGGGATCGATGAGCAGTTCTTC
CASSLRLAGIDEQFF
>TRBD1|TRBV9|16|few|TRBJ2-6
TGTGCCAGCAGTGCGACAGGGAGTTCTGGGGCCAACGTCCTGACTTTC
CASSATGSSGANVLTF
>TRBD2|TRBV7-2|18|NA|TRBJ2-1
TGTGCCAGCAGCACGGGACTAGCGGGATGGGGCTCCTACAATGAGCAGTTCTTC
CASSTGLAGWGSYNEQFF
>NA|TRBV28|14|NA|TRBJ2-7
TGTGCCAGCAGTTTTCGCGGTTACTCCTACGAGCAGTACTTC
CASSFRGYSYEQYF
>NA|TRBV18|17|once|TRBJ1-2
TGTGCCAGCTCACCAGGAGTCGGGGTGGGCGGGATCTATGGCTACACCTTC
CASSPGVGVGGIYGYTF
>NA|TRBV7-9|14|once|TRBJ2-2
TGTGCCAGCAGCTATGACAGAACCACCGGGGAGCTGTTTTTT
CASSYDRTTGELFF
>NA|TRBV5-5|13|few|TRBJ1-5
TGTGCCAGCAGCTTGGACAGGGAGAAGCCCCAGCATTTT
CASSLDREKPQHF
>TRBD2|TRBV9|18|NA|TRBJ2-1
TGTGCCAGCAGCGTAGAAGCGGGAGGACGCCGCTCCTACAATGAGCAGTTCTTC
CASSVEAGGRRSYNEQFF
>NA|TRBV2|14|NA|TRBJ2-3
TGTGCCACCGAGGGGACCCCTAGCACAGATACGCAGTATTTT
CATEGTPSTDTQYF
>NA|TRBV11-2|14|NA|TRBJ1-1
TGTGCCAGCAGCGCCCGCTTACAGAACACTGAAGCTTTCTTT
CASSARLQNTEAFF
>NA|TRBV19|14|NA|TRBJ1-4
TGTGCCAGTAGCGATAGAGGGGTCGGGGAAAAACTGTTTTTT
CASSDRGVGEKLFF
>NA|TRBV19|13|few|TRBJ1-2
TGTGCCAGTAGTATATCGGACAGCAGTGGCTACACCTTC
CASSISDSSGYTF
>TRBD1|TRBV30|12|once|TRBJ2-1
TGTGCCTGGAACAGGGGGCTACGTGAGCAGTTCTTC
CAWNRGLREQFF